This is a list of T cell receptor beta chains from one sample in a study of cytomegalovirus exposure and HLA in healthy donors. TCRdb keeps only in-frame clones here, not all; method: immunoSEQ multiplex PCR. The sample includes roughly 89,000 clones, more than 55% of them seen just once. The sample consisted of PBMCs. The receptors were gathered from a woman aged 45 to 65 in good health and CMV-seropositive. The CDR3 runs from the conserved cysteine through the conserved F or W. Each record gives: D gene, J gene, clone size, V gene, CDR3 DNA, CDR3 protein. The D gene is left open where the match is weak. Clone size is shown for a subset of rows, as once, few, many or a class of expanded clone.

>TRBD1|TRBJ1-2|.|TRBV27
TGTGCCAGCAAAGCGTGGACAGGGAACTATGGCTACACCTTC
CASKAWTGNYGYTF
>.|TRBJ1-6|.|TRBV11-3
TGTGCCAGCAGCTTAGTTGCCAGGGGAGATTCACCCCTCCACTTT
CASSLVARGDSPLHF
>TRBD2|TRBJ2-5|.|TRBV27
TGTGCCAGCAGTCCTCAACTAGCGGGGGCTGAAGAGACCCAGTACTTC
CASSPQLAGAEETQYF
>TRBD2|TRBJ2-7|few|TRBV18
TGTGCCAGCTCACCTACTAGCGGGGGGCCGGGCGAGCAGTACTTC
CASSPTSGGPGEQYF
>TRBD2|TRBJ2-3|.|TRBV4-2
TGTGCCAGCAGCCAAGCGGTGATAGCGGGGGCCGGAACAGATACGCAGTATTTT
CASSQAVIAGAGTDTQYF
>TRBD1|TRBJ1-6|once|TRBV2
TGTGCCAGCAGTGCGACAGGGGATTCACCCCTCCACTTT
CASSATGDSPLHF
>TRBD1|TRBJ2-7|many|TRBV5-8
TGTGCCAGCAGCTTGATGACAGGGGACTACGAGCAGTACTTC
CASSLMTGDYEQYF
>.|TRBJ2-3|.|TRBV2
TGTGCCAGCAGTGAACGCGCGAGTGAAGATACGCAGTATTTT
CASSERASEDTQYF
>.|TRBJ1-5|.|TRBV28
TGTGCCAGCAGTTTCCGGGGTCAGCCCCAGCATTTT
CASSFRGQPQHF
>TRBD1|TRBJ1-1|few|TRBV5-4
TGTGCCAGCAGTCCATCAGGGGGGTCCACTGAAGCTTTCTTT
CASSPSGGSTEAFF
>.|TRBJ1-1|.|TRBV6-5
TGTGCCAGCAGAGCCTCAGGGGCTATCGCTGAAGCTTTCTTT
CASRASGAIAEAFF
>TRBD1|TRBJ1-6|.|TRBV6-5
TGTGCCAGCAGTCTACAGGGGGTAGATAATTCACCCCTCCACTTT
CASSLQGVDNSPLHF
>.|TRBJ1-1|once|TRBV11-3
TGTGCCAGCAGCTTTGCCGGCGAGGATGAAGCTTTCTTT
CASSFAGEDEAFF
>.|TRBJ2-5|.|TRBV7-8
TGTGCCAGCAGCTTAGGAGGTCAGGGCGAGACCCAGTACTTC
CASSLGGQGETQYF
>TRBD2|TRBJ2-3|few|TRBV7-9
TGTGCCAGCAGCCATAGACTAGCGGCGGTAGATACGCAGTATTTT
CASSHRLAAVDTQYF
>.|TRBJ1-5|.|TRBV28
TGTGCCAGCAGTACCGCCCGAGGTGGATTCCAGCCCCAGCATTTT
CASSTARGGFQPQHF
>.|TRBJ1-2|.|TRBV21-1
TGTGCCAGCAGCAAAATTTGGCGACAGGGGGATGGCTACACCTTC
CASSKIWRQGDGYTF
>TRBD2|TRBJ2-3|.|TRBV7-2
TGTGCCAGCAGCTCCGGTCTAGCGGGGGGGGCAGATACGCAGTATTTT
CASSSGLAGGADTQYF
>.|TRBJ1-3|many|TRBV2
TGTGCCAGCAGTGAAGACTACTCTGGAAACACCATATATTTT
CASSEDYSGNTIYF
>TRBD1|TRBJ1-3|few|TRBV30
TGTGCCTGGGACAGGGGAGGTCCAGGAAACACCATATATTTT
CAWDRGGPGNTIYF
>.|TRBJ2-7|.|TRBV4-2
TGTGCCAGCAGTTACTCTGGGAGCGACGAGCAGTACTTC
CASSYSGSDEQYF